This TCR beta chain was profiled in a study of T cell responses to AZD1222 COVID-19 vaccine. The protocol was immunoSEQ multiplex PCR, while the TCRdb copy is restricted to in-frame clones and leaves out a portion. The sample records tens of thousands of clones, 90% being singletons. Trimming shortened V by 2 bases and J by 2 bases, and 10 bases separated the two germline ends. The V gene's germline CDR1 is SGHAT and CDR2 FQNNGV. This CDR3 is 16 amino acids long. This TCR came from an adult in good health. The genes are TRBV11-2 and TRBJ2-6; D remains unclear. Sequencing used peripheral blood, obtained on day 0 of AZD1222 vaccination. The CDR3 sequence: CASSLQWEPGANVLTF. CDR3 coding DNA: TGTGCCAGCAGCTTACAGTGGGAACCTGGGGCCAACGTCCTGACTTTC.